Each of the 26 T cell receptor beta chains below was sequenced from the same sample in a study of blood T cell repertoires in COVID-19 (dated by TCRdb to the early 2020s). Library construction relied on the immunoSEQ multiplex PCR assay. As stored in TCRdb, this immuneACCESS dataset retains in-frame rearrangements with V and J assigned. A fraction of the clones does not appear; measured against another copy, unresolved V genes explain less than half of the discrepancy, and the remainder lacks a known reason. The sample has 250,000 or so clones on record, approximately 83% of them singletons. The ten largest clones represent around 3.5% of the sample. The material sequenced was PBMCs or T cells enriched from blood (not recorded which). Every receptor here comes from a man aged 50 or older who had recovered from COVID-19.

The chain carries TRBV2 and TRBJ1-1; no clear D. Germline CDR1 is SNHLY and CDR2 is FYNNEI. The CDR3 is 13 amino acids. The V and J ends lost 6 bases and 4 bases respectively, with 12 bases between them. In nucleotides, the CDR3 is TGTGCCAGCAGCGGAGGAAGGGCCACTGAAGCTTTCTTT. This gives the protein CASSGGRATEAFF.

The V gene is TRBV19, the J gene TRBJ1-2; 8 bases fit TRBD1. CDR3 size: 14 residues. Unmatched junction bases numbered 9, after V lost 6 bases and J lost 6 bases. The germline CDR1 and CDR2 sequences are LNHDA and SQIVND (reference sequence). CDR3 coding DNA: TGTGCCAGTAGGTGGCAGGGGGCGAAGGATGGCTACACCTTC. Translated, it gives CASRWQGAKDGYTF. The entire variable domain, with the rest obtained from reference TRBV19 and TRBJ1-2, is as follows: DGGITQSPKYLFRKEGQNVTLSCEQNLNHDAMYWYRQDPGQGLRLIYYSQIVNDFQKGDIAEGYSVSREKKESFPLTVTSAQKNPTAFYLCASRWQGAKDGYTFGSGTRLTVV.

This chain uses TRBV10-3 with TRBJ1-1, with TRBD1 matching over 8 bases. The ends lost 4 bases at V and 0 bases at J; junction bases unmatched: 1. The CDR3 length is 14 residues. The V gene's germline CDR1 is ENHRY and CDR2 SYGVKD. This CDR3 reads CAISGTGMNTEAFF. The CDR3, as DNA: TGTGCCATCAGTGGGACAGGGATGAACACTGAAGCTTTCTTT.

The chain joins TRBV7-2 to TRBJ2-4; D is possibly TRBD1 (6 bases). CDR1 is SGHTA and CDR2 is FQGNSA in the germline V gene. V was trimmed by 1 base and J by 7 bases, leaving 23 bases between them. This CDR3 spans 18 amino acids. In nucleotides, the CDR3 is TGTGCCAGCAGCTTAGGAGCTATGGCAGGGGTGCGCTGGAACATTCAGTACTTC. Translating gives CASSLGAMAGVRWNIQYF.

The chain is built from TRBV3-1 (or the pseudogene TRBV3-2) and TRBJ2-7; tentatively, D is TRBD2 (7 bases). This CDR3 contains 16 residues. Germline CDR1 LGHDT, CDR2 YNNKEL (reference sequence). Trimming removed 6 bases from V and 3 bases from J, with 21 bases in between. As DNA, the CDR3 is TGTGCCAGCAGTCTTGGCGGGGGCGCCGGGGTCTACGAGCAGTACTTC. Protein: CASSLGGGAGVYEQYF.

This sequence joins TRBV5-1 and TRBJ1-6; 8 bases match TRBD1. The V gene's germline CDR1 is SGHRS and CDR2 YFSETQ. The CDR3 contains 17 residues. The trim removed 4 bases at V and 0 bases at J, leaving 6 bases unmatched. CDR3 in amino acids: CASSRDRLSSYNSPLHF. CDR3 DNA sequence: TGCGCCAGCAGCAGGGACAGGCTTAGCTCCTATAATTCACCCCTCCACTTT.

The V call is TRBV28, the J call TRBJ1-5, with D perhaps matching TRBD1 (5 bases). Per germline, CDR1 MDHEN and CDR2 SYDVKM. The CDR3 sequence is 13 residues long. With 7 bases removed from V and 2 bases from J, the gap between germline ends came to 9 bases. The CDR3 nucleotides are TGTGCCAGCAACCGGGGGGGCAATCAGCCCCAGCATTTT. Translating it yields CASNRGGNQPQHF.

The chain joins TRBV9 to TRBJ2-7; a weak D match, TRBD1 (6 bases). The CDR3 totals 15 residues. Germline V gene data show CDR1 as SGDLS and CDR2 as YYNGEE. The ends were cut back, 4 bases at V and 1 base at J, with 15 bases in the middle. CDR3 DNA sequence: TGTGCCAGCAGCCCAATGTTGGGACAATCCTACGAGCAGTACTTC. The encoded protein is CASSPMLGQSYEQYF.

As DNA, the CDR3 is TGTGCCAGCAGCCTAGGGACTGGAACTTACAATGAGCAGTTCTTC. Residues: CASSLGTGTYNEQFF. The chain is built from TRBV7-3 and TRBJ2-1; the D gene is possibly TRBD2 (6 bases). V dropped 5 bases and J dropped 4 bases, with 15 bases sitting between them. The CDR3 totals 15 residues. Looked up from germline, CDR1 is SGHTA and CDR2 is FQGTGA.

The genes are TRBV27 and TRBJ2-7, with TRBD1 matching 8 bases. The germline gives CDR1 MNHEY, CDR2 SMNVEV (reference sequence). V was pared by 4 bases and J by 2 bases, with 7 bases of the junction left unmatched. This CDR3 region has 15 residues. For the CDR3, the DNA is TGTGCCAGCAGTTCAGACAGGGGAAATACCTACGAGCAGTACTTC. Protein: CASSSDRGNTYEQYF.

This chain connects TRBV18 to TRBJ1-2; no clear D. The germline V and J ends were trimmed by 0 bases and 0 bases, with 26 bases remaining between them. Germline assignment: CDR1 KGHSH and CDR2 LQKENI. CDR3 length: 21 amino acids. CDR3 DNA: TGTGCCAGCTCACCACCGACTAGAGGCGGCCCCATGCGTTTAACTAACTATGGCTACACCTTC. It codes for CASSPPTRGGPMRLTNYGYTF.

This chain uses TRBV7-9 with TRBJ2-7; D unresolved. The V end was cut by 1 base, the J end by 0 bases, with 10 bases between. Germline loops: CDR1 SEHNR, CDR2 FQNEAQ (reference sequence). The CDR3 is made up of 15 amino acids. In DNA, the CDR3 is TGTGCCAGCAGCTTAGGGCAGGCCCTCTCCTACGAGCAGTACTTC. Amino acids: CASSLGQALSYEQYF. Looking up the rest from reference TRBV7-9 and TRBJ2-7 gives the full variable domain: DTGVSQNPRHKITKRGQNVTFRCDPISEHNRLYWYRQTLGQGPEFLTYFQNEAQLEKSRLLSDRFSAERPKGSFSTLEIQRTEQGDSAMYLCASSLGQALSYEQYFGPGTRLTVT.

The chain links TRBV3-1 (or the pseudogene TRBV3-2) to TRBJ1-2; D is possibly TRBD1 (6 bases). Germline loops: CDR1 LGHDT, CDR2 YNNKEL (reference sequence). This CDR3 contains 17 residues. V was trimmed by 6 bases and J by 4 bases, leaving 24 bases between them. The DNA of the CDR3 is TGTGCCAGCAGGAGGGGGGGGATATGGGACGGATTCTATGGCTACACCTTC. This codes for CASRRGGIWDGFYGYTF.

This clone is a singleton in its sample. The chain links TRBV7-9 to TRBJ1-2; 7 bases are a match to TRBD1. The CDR3 loop spans 16 amino acids. V trimming: 1 base; J trimming: 3 bases; junction bases outside the gene matches: 8. Germline V gene data show CDR1 as SEHNR and CDR2 as FQNEAQ (reference sequence). The CDR3 bases are TGTGCCAGCAGCTTAGGGGGGACAGACCTCTACTATGGCTACACCTTC. Protein sequence: CASSLGGTDLYYGYTF. The variable domain in full, completed from reference TRBV7-9 and TRBJ1-2, reads DTGVSQNPRHKITKRGQNVTFRCDPISEHNRLYWYRQTLGQGPEFLTYFQNEAQLEKSRLLSDRFSAERPKGSFSTLEIQRTEQGDSAMYLCASSLGGTDLYYGYTFGSGTRLTVV.

This chain connects TRBV19 to TRBJ2-2; D remains ambiguous. The CDR3 runs to 16 residues. In germline, CDR1 is LNHDA, CDR2 SQIVND (reference sequence). Between the trimmed V and J ends, which lost 0 bases and 4 bases, there was a span of 12 bases. CDR3 DNA: TGTGCCAGTAGTATAGATCGAAAGTTCAGCACCGGGGAGCTGTTTTTT. Its translation is CASSIDRKFSTGELFF.

This clone was picked up a small number of times. V is TRBV2 and J is TRBJ1-5, with D hard to call. V dropped 3 bases and J dropped 1 base, with 10 bases sitting between them. Germline CDR1 and CDR2: SNHLY and FYNNEI. The CDR3 totals 15 residues. This CDR3 reads CASSDSSRSNQPQHF. The CDR3 nucleotides are TGTGCCAGCAGTGACTCGAGTCGAAGCAATCAGCCCCAGCATTTT.

This rearrangement joins TRBV11-2 to TRBJ1-1, with D hard to call. The CDR3 totals 14 residues. Trimming took off 2 bases at V and 1 base at J, with 8 bases between the two ends. CDR1 SGHAT and CDR2 FQNNGV come from the germline V gene. The CDR3 DNA reads TGTGCCAGCAGCTTACCCTGGGCGAACACTGAAGCTTTCTTT. This codes for CASSLPWANTEAFF.

The chain joins TRBV5-1 to TRBJ2-2; 8 bases line up with TRBD1. The V segment lost 0 bases and the J segment 0 bases; nucleotides outside the gene matches: 4. Per the germline V gene, CDR1 is SGHRS and CDR2 is YFSETQ. The CDR3 has 17 amino acids. DNA of the CDR3: TGCGCCAGCAGCTTGGCCACAGGGGGGACGAACACCGGGGAGCTGTTTTTT. It codes for CASSLATGGTNTGELFF. The variable domain in full, with the rest retrieved from reference TRBV5-1 and TRBJ2-2, is KAGVTQTPRYLIKTRGQQVTLSCSPISGHRSVSWYQQTPGQGLQFLFEYFSETQRNKGNFPGRFSGRQFSNSRSEMNVSTLELGDSALYLCASSLATGGTNTGELFFGEGSRLTVL.

This clone is labeled medium-sized. V gene TRBV11-3 combines with J gene TRBJ2-1; 10 bases are shared with TRBD2. This CDR3 is built from 15 residues. The germline gives CDR1 SGHNT, CDR2 YENEEA. The V segment lost 5 bases and the J segment 2 bases; nucleotides outside the gene matches: 3. The CDR3 region is CASSKREGPYNEQFF. As DNA, the CDR3 is TGTGCCAGCAGCAAGCGGGAGGGACCCTACAATGAGCAGTTCTTC.

The gene calls are TRBV5-1 and TRBJ2-3; TRBD2 matches 11 bases. Germline trimming cut 4 bases from V and 5 bases from J; bases unmatched to any gene: 6. Germline V gene lookup returns CDR1 SGHRS and CDR2 YFSETQ. This CDR3 spans 15 amino acids. This chain's CDR3 is CASSPSGGPGDTQYF. CDR3 nucleotides: TGCGCCAGCAGCCCTAGCGGGGGGCCGGGAGATACGCAGTATTTT.

A few counts support this clone. V usage is TRBV9 and J usage is TRBJ1-2, with D tentatively TRBD1 (5 bases). Germline lookup yields CDR1 SGDLS and CDR2 YYNGEE. Trimming took 0 bases from V and 6 from J, leaving 30 bases between them. The CDR3 consists of 20 residues. The CDR3 sequence: CASSVAWAPGPGTSFNGYTF. In DNA form, the CDR3 reads TGTGCCAGCAGCGTAGCATGGGCCCCAGGTCCAGGGACTTCTTTCAATGGCTACACCTTC. Using reference TRBV9 and TRBJ1-2 for the parts outside the CDR3, the full variable domain is DSGVTQTPKHLITATGQRVTLRCSPRSGDLSVYWYQQSLDQGLQFLIQYYNGEERAKGNILERFSAQQFPDLHSELNLSSLELGDSALYFCASSVAWAPGPGTSFNGYTFGSGTRLTVV.

The chain carries TRBV6-5 and TRBJ1-2; D gene ambiguous. There are 15 residues in the CDR3. Germline CDR1 MNHEY, CDR2 SVGAGI. Trimming stripped 4 bases from V and 4 bases from J, with 16 bases between. Written as DNA, the CDR3 is TGTGCCAGCAGTTCCTGGGAGAAGATCGGCTATGGCTACACCTTC. This codes for CASSSWEKIGYGYTF.

The CDR3 here is CSVEPPGDTQYF. Written as DNA, the CDR3 is TGCAGCGTTGAACCGCCGGGGGATACGCAGTATTTT. The chain has TRBV29-1 and TRBJ2-3; tentative D call: TRBD2 (5 bases). The CDR3 has 12 residues. V dropped 2 bases and J dropped 6 bases, with 9 bases sitting between them. Germline V CDR1 and CDR2: SQVTM, ANQGSEA.

Comments on this clone: The junction departs from the called germline gene at one end, perhaps through a read error. The same CDR3 can be traced to other DNA sequences in this sample. This rearrangement joins TRBV28 to TRBJ1-2; D possibly corresponds to TRBD1 (5 bases). CDR1 and CDR2 from the germline V gene are MDHEN and SYDVKM. CDR3 size: 14 residues. The CDR3 DNA sequence: TGTGCCAGTAGTTTAACGGGGGGTCGGTATGGCTACACCTTC. Translating gives CASSLTGGRYGYTF.

The chain employs TRBV5-4 and TRBJ2-3; 10 bases are a match to TRBD1. The junction had 9 bases not matched to a gene; V was cut back by 4 bases and J by 4 bases. The CDR3 runs 16 residues. Germline loops: CDR1 SGHNT, CDR2 YYREEE (reference sequence). The CDR3: CASSPPPGQGSDTQYF. CDR3 sequence (DNA): TGTGCCAGCAGCCCCCCCCCGGGACAGGGGTCAGATACGCAGTATTTT. Drawing the rest from reference TRBV5-4 and TRBJ2-3, the complete variable domain is ETGVTQSPTHLIKTRGQQVTLRCSSQSGHNTVSWYQQALGQGPQFIFQYYREEENGRGNFPPRFSGLQFPNYSSELNVNALELDDSALYLCASSPPPGQGSDTQYFGPGTRLTVL.

This clone was recorded only once. The chain uses TRBV9 and TRBJ2-3; 10 nucleotides align to TRBD2. Germline assignment: CDR1 SGDLS and CDR2 YYNGEE. The trim removed 0 bases at V and 8 bases at J, leaving 12 bases unmatched. This CDR3 spans 17 amino acids. CDR3 DNA sequence: TGTGCCAGCAGCGTAGATGGAATAGGCCAGCGGGGGGGTACGCAGTATTTT. Its protein product is CASSVDGIGQRGGTQYF.